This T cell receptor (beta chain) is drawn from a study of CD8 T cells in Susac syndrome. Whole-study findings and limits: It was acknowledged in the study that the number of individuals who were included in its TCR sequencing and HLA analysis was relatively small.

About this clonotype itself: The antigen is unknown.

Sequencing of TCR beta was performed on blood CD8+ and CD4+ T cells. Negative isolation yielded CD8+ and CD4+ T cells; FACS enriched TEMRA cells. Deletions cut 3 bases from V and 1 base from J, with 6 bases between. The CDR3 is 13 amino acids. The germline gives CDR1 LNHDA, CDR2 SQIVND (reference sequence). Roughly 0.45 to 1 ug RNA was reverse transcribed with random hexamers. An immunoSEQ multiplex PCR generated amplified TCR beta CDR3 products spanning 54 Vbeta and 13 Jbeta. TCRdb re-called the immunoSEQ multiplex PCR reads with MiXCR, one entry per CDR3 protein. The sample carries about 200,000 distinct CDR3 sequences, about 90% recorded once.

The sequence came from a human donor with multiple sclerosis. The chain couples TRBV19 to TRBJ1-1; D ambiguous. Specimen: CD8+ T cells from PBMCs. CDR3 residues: CASSMRPNTEAFF. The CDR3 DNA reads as TGTGCCAGTAGTATGAGGCCGAACACTGAAGCTTTCTTT.